This entry lists 27 T cell receptor beta chains sequenced from one sample in a study of cytotoxic CD8 clonotypes in ibrutinib-treated CLL. Produced via immunoSEQ multiplex PCR; TCRdb's table is partial and in-frame only. The sample contains about 26,000 clones, roughly 85% of which appear only once. The sequencing used PBMCs, collected after 24 months of ibrutinib treatment. The receptors stem from a human donor with chronic lymphocytic leukemia.

The rearrangement joins TRBV9 to TRBJ2-1, with D possibly matching TRBD1 (6 bases). Germline V gives CDR1 SGDLS, CDR2 YYNGEE. The germline V and J ends were trimmed by 2 bases and 5 bases, with 11 bases remaining between them. CDR3 length equals 14 residues. The CDR3 nucleotides read TGTGCCAGCAGCGTTCCAGGGGCCAACAATGAGCAGTTCTTC. It codes for CASSVPGANNEQFF.

The V and J genes are TRBV27 and TRBJ1-5; D not resolved. CDR1 and CDR2 from the germline V gene are MNHEY and SMNVEV (reference sequence). The CDR3 spans 13 residues. The V and J ends lost 3 bases and 3 bases respectively, with 6 bases between them. CDR3 region: CASSFQPNQPQHF. DNA of the CDR3: TGTGCCAGCAGTTTTCAACCCAATCAGCCCCAGCATTTT.

The chain has TRBV6-1 and TRBJ2-3, with TRBD2 matching over 7 bases. V lost 8 bases, J lost 0 bases, and 5 bases stayed unmatched. The CDR3 loop spans 14 amino acids. The germline gives CDR1 MNHNS, CDR2 SASEGT. The CDR3 here is CASGRDDSTDTQYF. In DNA form, the CDR3 reads TGTGCCAGCGGGAGGGACGATAGCACAGATACGCAGTATTTT.

The rearrangement links TRBV23-1 to TRBJ1-6, with a tentative D call TRBD1 (5 bases). TRBV23-1 is identified as an open reading frame with a role that is uncertain. The CDR3 totals 15 residues. V lost 7 bases to trimming and J lost 0 bases, with 10 bases between them. This CDR3 is CASKRGGSYNSPLHF. CDR3 coding DNA: TGCGCCAGCAAAAGGGGAGGCTCCTATAATTCACCCCTCCACTTT.

This CDR3 is CASSFGDYGNTIYF. The CDR3 nucleotides are TGCGCCAGCAGCTTCGGAGATTATGGAAACACCATATATTTT. The chain is built from TRBV5-1 and TRBJ1-3, with unresolved D. The V gene lost 2 bases and the J gene lost 3 bases, with 9 bases spanning the gap. Germline CDR1 SGHRS, CDR2 YFSETQ. The CDR3 covers 14 residues.

This sequence joins TRBV2 and TRBJ2-1; D gene ambiguous. The V gene lost 6 bases and the J gene lost 7 bases, with 19 bases spanning the gap. Per germline, CDR1 SNHLY and CDR2 FYNNEI. CDR3 length: 15 residues. In nucleotides, the CDR3 is TGTGCCAGCAGCCACGGTTCCCAGTTGGTAAATGAGCAGTTCTTC. Residues: CASSHGSQLVNEQFF.

V and J are TRBV12-5 and TRBJ1-1; no definite D call. Deletions cut 6 bases from V and 3 bases from J, with 5 bases between. Looked up from germline, CDR1 is LGHNT and CDR2 is FRNRAP. The CDR3 covers 11 residues. The CDR3 DNA sequence: TGTGCTAGTGGCTCCTACACTGAAGCTTTCTTT. Residues: CASGSYTEAFF.

The chain uses TRBV6-5 and TRBJ2-5, with 8 bases lining up with TRBD1. CDR3 size: 16 residues. Losses at the gene ends were 3 bases for V and 1 base for J; bases not matched to a gene: 7. Germline CDR1 is MNHEY and CDR2 is SVGAGI. CDR3 DNA: TGTGCCAGCAGTTATGGGACAGGAGGCGCCCAAGAGACCCAGTACTTC. Amino acids: CASSYGTGGAQETQYF.

V gene TRBV19 combines with J gene TRBJ1-2, with 7 bases aligning to TRBD1. CDR3 length: 9 amino acids. V dropped 9 bases and J dropped 10; count of bases not matched to a gene: 2. From germline, CDR1 is LNHDA and CDR2 SQIVND (reference sequence). The CDR3 reads CASGTDYTF. CDR3 DNA sequence: TGTGCCAGCGGGACAGACTACACCTTC.

This sequence joins TRBV21-1 and TRBJ1-2; the table's D call of TRBD1 was not tested on the DNA. TRBV21-1 constitutes a pseudogene. The CDR3 totals 15 residues. In nucleotides, the CDR3 is TGTGCCAGCAGCAAAGTGCCGGACAACAACTATGGCTACACCTTC. Amino acids: CASSKVPDNNYGYTF.

The rearrangement joins TRBV5-6 to TRBJ2-1; 8 nucleotides agree with TRBD1. The V and J ends lost 0 bases and 15 bases, in that order; junction bases with no gene match: 11. The CDR3 contains 14 residues. Germline V gives CDR1 SGHDT, CDR2 YYEEEE. DNA of the CDR3: TGTGCCAGCAGCTTGGTGGCTATGACAGGGGCCTCGTTCTTC. Its protein product is CASSLVAMTGASFF.

V gene TRBV5-4 combines with J gene TRBJ2-3; TRBD2 matches at 7 bases. Trimming cost V 0 bases and J 6 bases; bases outside gene matches: 10. The CDR3 has 16 residues. The germline CDR1 and CDR2 sequences are SGHNT and YYREEE (reference sequence). The CDR3 DNA follows: TGTGCCAGCAGCTTGGGTCCAGCGGCGGGGGAGGATACGCAGTATTTT. It encodes CASSLGPAAGEDTQYF.

This clone turned up a few times. V is TRBV7-9 and J is TRBJ2-7; TRBD2 aligns across 12 bases. Germline CDR1 reads SEHNR; CDR2 reads FQNEAQ (reference sequence). The V gene end was trimmed by 1 base and the J gene end by 6 bases; junction bases not matched to a gene: 10. The CDR3 is 17 residues long. The CDR3 loop reads CASSLGTSGARWSEQYF. CDR3 bases: TGTGCCAGCAGCTTAGGGACTAGCGGGGCCCGCTGGTCCGAGCAGTACTTC. The entire variable domain, with the rest obtained from reference TRBV7-9 and TRBJ2-7, is as follows: DTGVSQNPRHKITKRGQNVTFRCDPISEHNRLYWYRQTLGQGPEFLTYFQNEAQLEKSRLLSDRFSAERPKGSFSTLEIQRTEQGDSAMYLCASSLGTSGARWSEQYFGPGTRLTVT.

This clone was recorded a few times. The chain combines TRBV10-3 with TRBJ1-1; D uncertain. The CDR3 runs 12 residues. Trimming cost V 4 bases and J 8 bases, with 11 bases left between them. Looked up from germline, CDR1 is ENHRY and CDR2 is SYGVKD. The CDR3 region has the DNA TGTGCCATCAGTGGCGTGGCGGGAGAAGCTTTCTTT. This codes for CAISGVAGEAFF.

The CDR3 DNA follows: TGTGCCAGCAGCTTGGTGGCGGGGGGCGGCGAGCAGTACTTC. This gives the protein CASSLVAGGGEQYF. J is TRBJ2-7 and V is TRBV5-6; 8 nucleotides match TRBD2. The CDR3 totals 14 residues. V gave up 0 bases and J gave up 6 bases; unmatched junction bases: 5. Germline V gene data show CDR1 as SGHDT and CDR2 as YYEEEE.

This sequence joins TRBV6-4 and TRBJ1-1; D may be TRBD1 (5 bases). This CDR3 region has 14 residues. V shed 0 bases and J shed 5 bases, with 10 bases lying between them. The germline V gene encodes CDR1 MRHNA and CDR2 SNTAGT. CDR3 sequence (DNA): TGTGCCAGCAGTGACTCGGGGGGGGAGACTGAAGCTTTCTTT. This codes for CASSDSGGETEAFF.

The chain recombines TRBV29-1 with TRBJ2-7; D not resolved. The germline gives CDR1 SQVTM, CDR2 ANQGSEA. V gave up 2 bases and J gave up 0 bases, with 11 bases separating them. The CDR3 covers 14 residues. CDR3 coding DNA: TGCAGCGTTGAAATAGAAACCAGCTCCTACGAGCAGTACTTC. It specifies CSVEIETSSYEQYF.

The table lists this clone with a count of one. The V gene is TRBV19, the J gene TRBJ2-1; the match to TRBD2 covers 10 bases. Per germline, CDR1 LNHDA and CDR2 SQIVND (reference sequence). This CDR3 contains 15 residues. Unmatched junction bases numbered 7, after V lost 3 bases and J lost 8 bases. CDR3 region: CASSMASGGLHEQFF. CDR3 nucleotides: TGTGCCAGTAGTATGGCTAGCGGGGGCCTTCATGAGCAGTTCTTC.

The rearrangement joins TRBV7-9 to TRBJ2-7; D gene uncertain. Between the trimmed V and J ends, which lost 7 bases and 6 bases, there was a span of 10 bases. The germline gives CDR1 SEHNR, CDR2 FQNEAQ (reference sequence). There are 11 residues in the CDR3. CDR3 amino acids: CASTQGREQYF. The CDR3 bases are TGTGCCAGCACCCAAGGGCGCGAGCAGTACTTC.

This sequence joins TRBV19 and TRBJ1-1; D call uncertain. The germline CDR1 and CDR2 sequences are LNHDA and SQIVND (reference sequence). Trimming removed 9 bases at V and 0 bases at J, with 11 bases between. CDR3 size: 13 residues. The DNA for the CDR3 is TGTGCCAGCGCCAAGGGTATGAACACTGAAGCTTTCTTT. This gives the protein CASAKGMNTEAFF. The whole variable domain, filled in from reference TRBV19 and TRBJ1-1, reads DGGITQSPKYLFRKEGQNVTLSCEQNLNHDAMYWYRQDPGQGLRLIYYSQIVNDFQKGDIAEGYSVSREKKESFPLTVTSAQKNPTAFYLCASAKGMNTEAFFGQGTRLTVV.

This clone was counted a single time. The chain carries TRBV11-2 and TRBJ1-2; TRBD1 is a possible D gene (5 bases). Deletions cut 2 bases from V and 8 bases from J, with 21 bases between. The CDR3 loop spans 16 amino acids. Germline V gives CDR1 SGHAT, CDR2 FQNNGV. CDR3 amino acids: CASSLKFRDPHRGYTF. The CDR3 DNA is TGTGCCAGCAGCTTAAAATTCCGGGACCCCCATCGGGGCTACACCTTC. Full variable domain (rest looked up from reference TRBV11-2 and TRBJ1-2): EAGVAQSPRYKIIEKRQSVAFWCNPISGHATLYWYQQILGQGPKLLIQFQNNGVVDDSQLPKDRFSAERLKGVDSTLKIQPAKLEDSAVYLCASSLKFRDPHRGYTFGSGTRLTVV.

The chain links TRBV18 to TRBJ1-4; D not certain. From germline, CDR1 is KGHSH and CDR2 LQKENI. This CDR3 is built from 15 residues. V lost 3 bases to trimming and J lost 0 bases, with 8 bases between them. CDR3: CASSPNGATNEKLFF. DNA of the CDR3: TGTGCCAGCTCACCGAATGGGGCAACTAATGAAAAACTGTTTTTT.

This chain joins TRBV7-2 and TRBJ2-7; 10 bases are shared with TRBD1. The CDR3 extends over 14 amino acids. The J segment lost 2 bases and the V segment lost 5 bases, leaving 3 bases of the junction unmatched. Per the germline V gene, CDR1 is SGHTA and CDR2 is FQGNSA. The CDR3 DNA is TGTGCCAGCAGCCCGACAGGGGGCCCCTACGAGCAGTACTTC. Translated: CASSPTGGPYEQYF.

Sample share makes this clone large. V is TRBV5-1 and J is TRBJ1-5, with 10 bases that match TRBD1. The J segment lost 7 bases and the V segment lost 0 bases, leaving 16 bases of the junction unmatched. Germline V gene sequence: CDR1 SGHRS, CDR2 YFSETQ. This CDR3 has 19 amino acids. CDR3 coding DNA: TGCGCCAGCAGCTTGGGACCCGGGACAGGGGCCGCCTCAGACCAGCCCCAGCATTTT. Its translation is CASSLGPGTGAASDQPQHF.

The gene calls are TRBV5-1 and TRBJ1-5; 9 bases are a match to TRBD1. Germline lookup yields CDR1 SGHRS and CDR2 YFSETQ. The CDR3 has 16 residues. V lost 0 bases and J lost 4; bases outside the gene matches: 5. CDR3 DNA sequence: TGCGCCAGCAGCTTGGGCTCAGGGACAGGGAATCAGCCCCAGCATTTT. Translating gives CASSLGSGTGNQPQHF.

The V call is TRBV2, the J call TRBJ2-7; D gene uncertain. The CDR3 is 12 residues long. From germline, CDR1 is SNHLY and CDR2 FYNNEI. V was trimmed by 8 bases and J by 0 bases, leaving 8 bases between them. CDR3 in amino acids: CASCTDSYEQYF. The CDR3, as DNA: TGTGCCAGCTGTACGGACTCCTACGAGCAGTACTTC.

The gene calls are TRBV10-3 and TRBJ1-1, with D maybe TRBD1 (6 bases). CDR3 length equals 13 residues. V lost 6 bases to trimming and J lost 4 bases, with 12 bases between them. The germline V gene has CDR1 ENHRY and CDR2 SYGVKD. The DNA of the CDR3 is TGTGCCATCAGGAACCAGGGGTTCACTGAAGCTTTCTTT. It codes for CAIRNQGFTEAFF.